The 9 T cell receptor beta chains reported below all come from one sample, sequenced in a study of T cells after yellow fever vaccination. One entry per CDR3 protein results from TCRdb running MiXCR on the 5' RACE reads. This sample has around 310,000 distinct CDR3 sequences, with 3% to 4.5% found just once. The specimen comprised PBMCs, sampled 5 days after the yellow fever booster vaccination. The source is a man aged 18 to 29 who received the YFV17D yellow fever vaccine.

This clonotype has a count of ten or more. The V gene is TRBV6-2 or TRBV6-3, the J gene TRBJ2-7; D possibly uses TRBD1 or TRBD2 (5 bases each). Germline V lookup: CDR1 MNHEY, CDR2 SVGEGT. The V and J ends lost 2 bases and 8 bases respectively, with 7 bases between them. The CDR3 has 11 amino acids. The CDR3 spells CASSYGTQQYV. As DNA, the CDR3 is TGTGCCAGCAGTTACGGGACCCAGCAGTACGTC.

This clonotype was observed many times. The chain carries TRBV27 and TRBJ2-5; D is perhaps TRBD1 or TRBD2 (5 bases each). Per the germline V gene, CDR1 is MNHEY and CDR2 is SMNVEV (reference sequence). V was shortened by 2 bases and J by 4 bases, with 17 bases between the two germline ends. The CDR3 is 16 residues long. This chain's CDR3 is CASSLIGTTSGETQYF. The DNA of the CDR3 is TGTGCCAGCAGTTTAATCGGGACCACAAGCGGAGAGACCCAGTACTTC.

This clonotype was detected a few times. V usage is TRBV6-2 or TRBV6-3 and J usage is TRBJ2-1; D is uncertain. Trimming left V 2 bases short and J 4 bases short, with 9 bases between. Germline CDR1 reads MNHEY; CDR2 reads SVGEGT. CDR3 length equals 14 residues. The CDR3 DNA follows: TGTGCCAGCAGTTACGGGTCAGTATACAATGAGCAGTTCTTC. Its translation: CASSYGSVYNEQFF.

This clonotype came up a few times. This chain connects TRBV19 to TRBJ2-5; D is undetermined. Germline V lookup: CDR1 LNHDA, CDR2 SQIVND (reference sequence). This CDR3 has 16 residues. Trimming took off 10 bases at V and 4 bases at J, with 25 bases between the two ends. CDR3 sequence reads: CATAPRFRALGETQYF. The CDR3 nucleotides are TGTGCCACCGCCCCCCGATTTAGGGCGTTAGGAGAGACCCAGTACTTC.

The table lists this clonotype with a few counts. The V call is TRBV4-2, the J call TRBJ2-3; tentatively, D is TRBD2 (5 bases). This CDR3 contains 17 residues. Germline V gene data show CDR1 as LGHNA and CDR2 as YNFKEQ. Deletions cut 0 bases from V and 2 bases from J, with 15 bases between. The DNA for the CDR3 is TGTGCCAGCAGCCAAGACTTCCTAGCCGAAACCACAGATACGCAGTATTTT. Its protein is CASSQDFLAETTDTQYF.

This clonotype was detected only a few times. V gene TRBV27 combines with J gene TRBJ1-1; 8 nucleotides match TRBD1. The germline V gene encodes CDR1 MNHEY and CDR2 SMNVEV (reference sequence). V lost 5 bases and J lost 4; bases outside the gene matches: 9. The CDR3 is 15 amino acids. CDR3 protein: CASSARQGISTEAFF. CDR3 sequence (DNA): TGTGCCAGCAGTGCCCGACAGGGGATCAGCACTGAAGCTTTCTTT.

This clonotype was counted ten times or more. The CDR3: CASRWSENTEAFF. CDR3 sequence (DNA): TGTGCCAGCAGATGGTCCGAGAACACTGAAGCTTTCTTT. The chain employs TRBV7-9 and TRBJ1-1, with no clear D. The CDR3 runs to 13 residues. The V gene lost 6 bases and the J gene lost 1 base, with 9 bases spanning the gap. CDR1 SEHNR and CDR2 FQNEAQ come from the germline V gene (reference sequence).

This clonotype was seen many times. The gene calls are TRBV5-6 and TRBJ1-1, with D possibly being TRBD1 (5 bases). Germline lookup yields CDR1 SGHDT and CDR2 YYEEEE. The CDR3 spans 16 residues. Trimming cost V 0 bases and J 3 bases, with 15 bases left between them. The CDR3 DNA reads as TGTGCCAGCAGCTTGGTTCGGGGGACGACGCACACTGAAGCTTTCTTT. This translates into CASSLVRGTTHTEAFF.

J is TRBJ2-7 and V is TRBV20-1; 7 positions agree with TRBD1. Germline V gene data show CDR1 as DFQATT and CDR2 as SNEGSKA (reference sequence). The CDR3 is 12 amino acids. The V gene end was trimmed by 3 bases and the J gene end by 5 bases; junction bases not matched to a gene: 4. The CDR3 DNA sequence: TGCAGTGCTAGTTCCCAGGGGGACGAGCAGTACTTC. Translation gives CSASSQGDEQYF.